Shown below are 10 T cell receptor beta chains from a single sample sequenced in a study of a mutant IDH1 vaccine in newly diagnosed glioma (dated by TCRdb to 2020 to 2022). Their recognized antigens are unknown. The receptor library was made with the immunoSEQ multiplex PCR assay. Imported from immuneACCESS, the table was reduced by TCRdb to in-frame sequences with V and J called. These copies leave out some clones; in studies compared against another copy, an unresolved V gene accounts for under half, and the cause of the remainder is not known. The sample table records about 81,000 clones; over 75% of these occur just once. The top ten hold about 2.2% of the sample. The time point label for this specimen denotes: week 23, last vaccination. Each vaccine dose was 300 ug of a 20-mer mutant IDH1 peptide in Montanide, given subcutaneously with topical imiquimod. This specimen was PBMCs, taken from a glioma patient whose treatment included an IDH1 peptide vaccine. The receptors were gathered from a man younger than 45 with glioma. Some clones in this sample may be carry-over from other donors' samples.

This clone has a handful of counts. The chain employs TRBV27 and TRBJ2-7; D is perhaps TRBD1 (5 bases). CDR3 length: 12 residues. Trimming took 5 bases from V and 5 from J, leaving 10 bases between them. CDR1 is MNHEY, CDR2 SMNVEV, per germline (reference sequence). The DNA of the CDR3 is TGTGCCAGCAGTCCCCTAGGGGACGAGCAGTACTTC. Translating gives CASSPLGDEQYF.

In the case of this clone: The identical CDR3 is also encoded by other nucleotide sequences in the sample. The chain recombines TRBV5-1 with TRBJ2-3; D not resolved. The V end lost 0 bases, the J end lost 3 bases, and 5 bases lay between the germline ends. Per germline, CDR1 SGHRS and CDR2 YFSETQ. CDR3 length equals 13 residues. The CDR3 region has the DNA TGCGCCAGCAGCTTGGATAGTACAGATACGCAGTATTTT. It yields the protein CASSLDSTDTQYF.

This chain joins TRBV4-3 and TRBJ1-2; the D gene is possibly TRBD1 (5 bases). The CDR3 length is 16 residues. Trimming left V 0 bases short and J 7 bases short, with 18 bases between. Looked up from germline, CDR1 is LGHNA and CDR2 is YSLEER. CDR3 coding DNA: TGCGCCAGCAGCCAAGATCGAGGGACGAGACCCACTGGCTACACCTTC. Its protein is CASSQDRGTRPTGYTF.

This clone was seen a single time. Here the CDR3 reads CASSLDSNYGYTF. The CDR3 DNA reads TGTGCCAGCAGTTTAGACAGCAACTATGGCTACACCTTC. The chain employs TRBV28 and TRBJ1-2; D perhaps matches TRBD1 (5 bases). The CDR3 has 13 amino acids. The germline V gene encodes CDR1 MDHEN and CDR2 SYDVKM. The V end was cut by 2 bases, the J end by 2 bases, with 6 bases between.

V usage is TRBV5-1 and J usage is TRBJ2-1; no definite D call. Germline V CDR1 and CDR2: SGHRS, YFSETQ. CDR3 length equals 15 residues. Trimming pared 1 base from V and 2 bases from J, leaving 10 bases between. In nucleotides, the CDR3 is TGCGCCAGCAGCTTGAACGGACCGGCCTACAATGAGCAGTTCTTC. This translates into CASSLNGPAYNEQFF.

V and J are TRBV30 and TRBJ2-5; no clear D. CDR1 GTSNPN and CDR2 SVGIG come from the germline V gene (reference sequence). This CDR3 comprises 11 residues. Deletions cut 5 bases from V and 5 bases from J, with 9 bases between. The CDR3 DNA is TGTGCCTGGGGCGAGAGGGAGACCCAGTACTTC. It yields the protein CAWGERETQYF.

The gene calls are TRBV7-2 and TRBJ2-3; possibly TRBD2 for D (6 bases). V lost 2 bases to trimming and J lost 0 bases, with 9 bases between them. CDR1 and CDR2 from the germline V gene are SGHTA and FQGNSA. The CDR3 covers 15 residues. The CDR3 loop is CASSLPGVSTDTQYF. In nucleotides, the CDR3 is TGTGCCAGCAGCTTACCGGGGGTTAGCACAGATACGCAGTATTTT. Supplemented by reference TRBV7-2 and TRBJ2-3, the full variable domain reads GAGVSQSPSNKVTEKGKDVELRCDPISGHTALYWYRQSLGQGLEFLIYFQGNSAPDKSGLPSDRFSAERTGGSVSTLTIQRTQQEDSAVYLCASSLPGVSTDTQYFGPGTRLTVL.

Only a few counts were recorded for this clone. The chain has TRBV6-1 and TRBJ1-5; D call uncertain. This CDR3 has 15 residues. From germline, CDR1 is MNHNS and CDR2 SASEGT. V was clipped by 1 base and J by 4 bases, with 11 bases between them. For the CDR3, the DNA is TGTGCCAGCAGTGAAGGGCTAACGGGAAATCAGCCCCAGCATTTT. Translating gives CASSEGLTGNQPQHF.

The V call is TRBV5-1, the J call TRBJ2-5; TRBD2 matches 7 bases. Germline V CDR1 and CDR2: SGHRS, YFSETQ. The length of the CDR3 is 14 residues. V shed 4 bases and J 4 bases; nucleotides not matched to a gene: 7. The CDR3 here is CASSPGGRGETQYF. The CDR3 DNA reads as TGCGCCAGCAGCCCGGGGGGTCGAGGAGAGACCCAGTACTTC. Full variable domain (outside the CDR3, taken from reference TRBV5-1 and TRBJ2-5): KAGVTQTPRYLIKTRGQQVTLSCSPISGHRSVSWYQQTPGQGLQFLFEYFSETQRNKGNFPGRFSGRQFSNSRSEMNVSTLELGDSALYLCASSPGGRGETQYFGPGTRLLVL.

This clone was seen just once. In DNA form, the CDR3 reads TGTGCCAGCAGTCTGCAGGGACCTAGCACAGATACGCAGTATTTT. It yields the protein CASSLQGPSTDTQYF. The chain is built from TRBV6-6 and TRBJ2-3, with D perhaps TRBD1 or TRBD2 (5 bases each). In germline, CDR1 is MNHNY, CDR2 SVGAGI (reference sequence). V was shortened by 5 bases and J by 0 bases, with 12 bases between the two germline ends. CDR3 length equals 15 residues.